This TCR beta chain was sequenced during a study of chemoradiotherapy in HPV16-positive cancers. Trimming shortened V by 3 bases and J by 4 bases, and 10 bases separated the two germline ends. Germline V gene data show CDR1 as ENHRY and CDR2 as SYGVKD. The CDR3 length is 13 residues. Repertoires were sampled repeatedly during chemoradiotherapy. This table comes from immunoSEQ multiplex PCR, and its TCRdb copy is limited to in-frame clones, with some not included. The table includes 30,000 to 35,000 clones, approximately 86% detected once. The chain couples TRBV10-3 to TRBJ2-7, with D hard to call. The material sequenced was blood, taken from a patient who underwent chemoradiotherapy. The TCR sequence derives from a human donor with HPV-associated anogenital cancer. CDR3 sequence: CAISDPIRYEQYF. Here the CDR3 DNA reads TGTGCCATCAGTGACCCAATTCGGTACGAGCAGTACTTC.